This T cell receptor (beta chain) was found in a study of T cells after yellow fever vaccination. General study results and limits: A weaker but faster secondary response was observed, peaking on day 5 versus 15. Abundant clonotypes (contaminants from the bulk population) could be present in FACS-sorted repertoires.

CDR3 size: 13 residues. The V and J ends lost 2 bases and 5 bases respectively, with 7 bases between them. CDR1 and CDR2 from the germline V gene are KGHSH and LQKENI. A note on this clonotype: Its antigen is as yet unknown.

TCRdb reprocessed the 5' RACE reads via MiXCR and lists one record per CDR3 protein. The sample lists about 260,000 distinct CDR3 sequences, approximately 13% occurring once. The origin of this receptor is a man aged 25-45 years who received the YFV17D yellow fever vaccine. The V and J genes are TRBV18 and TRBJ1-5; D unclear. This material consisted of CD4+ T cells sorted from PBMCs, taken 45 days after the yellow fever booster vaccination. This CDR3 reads CASSPGGYQPQHF. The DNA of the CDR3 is TGTGCCAGCTCACCAGGAGGATATCAGCCCCAGCATTTT.